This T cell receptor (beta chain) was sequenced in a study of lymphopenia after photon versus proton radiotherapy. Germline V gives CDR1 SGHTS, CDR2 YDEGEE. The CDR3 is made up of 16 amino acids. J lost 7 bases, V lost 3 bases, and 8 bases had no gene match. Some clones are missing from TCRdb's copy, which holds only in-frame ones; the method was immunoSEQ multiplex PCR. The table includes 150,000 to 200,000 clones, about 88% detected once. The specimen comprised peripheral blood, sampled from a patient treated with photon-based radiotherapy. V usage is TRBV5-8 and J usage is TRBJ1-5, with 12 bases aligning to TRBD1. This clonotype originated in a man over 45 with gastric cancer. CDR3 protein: CASSSSGTGGGQPQHF. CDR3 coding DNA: TGTGCCAGCAGCTCGTCCGGGACAGGGGGCGGGCAGCCCCAGCATTTT.